This entry lists 5 T cell receptor beta chains sequenced from one sample in a study of cytomegalovirus exposure and HLA in healthy donors. Primers for the PCR totalled 60 Vbeta and 13 Jbeta. Repertoires were generated with immunoSEQ multiplex PCR, while TCRdb's copy carries only in-frame clones and drops some. In the table there are 100,000 or so clones, 76% of which are singletons. The sample comprised PBMCs. Receptors were obtained from a man younger than 40 in good health and CMV-seropositive.

The V call is TRBV4-1, the J call TRBJ1-1; perhaps TRBD1 as D (6 bases). Germline V gives CDR1 MGHRA, CDR2 YSYEKL. There are 15 residues in the CDR3. With 3 bases removed from V and 2 bases from J, the gap between germline ends came to 13 bases. CDR3 bases: TGCGCCAGCAGCCAGAGAGACAGGACTAACACTGAAGCTTTCTTT. This translates into CASSQRDRTNTEAFF.

This clone was observed a handful of times. The same CDR3 arises from other DNA sequences in this sample as well. The V gene is TRBV5-1, the J gene TRBJ1-1; maybe TRBD1 (5 bases). The CDR3 consists of 14 residues. Trimming removed 2 bases at V and 0 bases at J, with 8 bases between. The germline V gene encodes CDR1 SGHRS and CDR2 YFSETQ. CDR3 in DNA: TGCGCCAGCAGCTTAACAGGCATGAACACTGAAGCTTTCTTT. Translation gives CASSLTGMNTEAFF.

V is TRBV5-1 and J is TRBJ2-5; 10 nucleotides line up with TRBD2. CDR1 is SGHRS, CDR2 YFSETQ, per germline. V lost 3 bases to trimming and J lost 5 bases; unmatched junction nucleotides: 10. This CDR3 contains 16 residues. CDR3 in amino acids: CASSSFPSGSGETQYF. CDR3 DNA sequence: TGCGCCAGCAGCTCCTTCCCTAGCGGGAGCGGGGAGACCCAGTACTTC.

The chain recombines TRBV2 with TRBJ2-7; the D gene is possibly TRBD2 (6 bases). The CDR3 is 14 amino acids. Germline CDR1 SNHLY, CDR2 FYNNEI. Trimming removed 8 bases at V and 7 bases at J, with 21 bases between. CDR3 DNA: TGTGCCAGCTTTGAGCCGGGCAGGGCGGGAGAGCAGTACTTC. As protein: CASFEPGRAGEQYF. Combining the CDR3 with reference TRBV2 and TRBJ2-7 gives the whole variable domain EPEVTQTPSHQVTQMGQEVILRCVPISNHLYFYWYRQILGQKVEFLVSFYNNEISEKSEIFDDQFSVERPDGSNFTLKIRSTKLEDSAMYFCASFEPGRAGEQYFGPGTRLTVT.

V and J are TRBV7-8 and TRBJ2-5; a weak D match, TRBD2 (5 bases). The length of the CDR3 is 21 residues. The V gene's germline CDR1 is SGHVS and CDR2 FQNEAQ. Trimming shortened V by 1 base and J by 2 bases, and 29 bases separated the two germline ends. This CDR3 is CASSLEPKRYEVSGRQETQYF. In nucleotides, the CDR3 is TGTGCCAGCAGCTTAGAGCCAAAGCGGTATGAGGTCTCCGGACGACAAGAGACCCAGTACTTC.